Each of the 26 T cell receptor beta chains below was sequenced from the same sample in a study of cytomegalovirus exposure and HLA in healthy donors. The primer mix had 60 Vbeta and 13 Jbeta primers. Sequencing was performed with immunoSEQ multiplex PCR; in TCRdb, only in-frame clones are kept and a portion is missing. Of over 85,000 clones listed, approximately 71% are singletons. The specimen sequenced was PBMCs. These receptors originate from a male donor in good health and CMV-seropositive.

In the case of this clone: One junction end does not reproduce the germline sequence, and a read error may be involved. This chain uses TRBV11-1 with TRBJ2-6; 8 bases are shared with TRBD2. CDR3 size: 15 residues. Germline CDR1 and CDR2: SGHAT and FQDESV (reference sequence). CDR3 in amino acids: CASSFPARGANGLTF. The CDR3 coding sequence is TGTGCCAGCAGCTTCCCGGCGCGGGGGGCCAACGGCCTGACTTTC. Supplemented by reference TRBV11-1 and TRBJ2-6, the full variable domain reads EAEVAQSPRYKITEKSQAVAFWCDPISGHATLYWYRQILGQGPELLVQFQDESVVDDSQLPKDRFSAERLKGVDSTLKIQPAELGDSAMYLCASSFPARGANGLTFGAGSRLTVL.

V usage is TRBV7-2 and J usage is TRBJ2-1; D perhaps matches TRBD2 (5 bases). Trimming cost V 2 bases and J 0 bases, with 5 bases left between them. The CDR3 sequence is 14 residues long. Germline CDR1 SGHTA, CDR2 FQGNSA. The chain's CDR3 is CASSLRGSYNEQFF. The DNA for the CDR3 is TGTGCCAGCAGCTTACGGGGCTCCTACAATGAGCAGTTCTTC.

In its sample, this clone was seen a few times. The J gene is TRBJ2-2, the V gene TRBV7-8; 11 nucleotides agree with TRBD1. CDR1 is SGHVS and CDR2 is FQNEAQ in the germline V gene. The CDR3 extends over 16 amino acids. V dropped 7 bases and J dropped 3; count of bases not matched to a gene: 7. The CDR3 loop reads CASTSRTGGHTGELFF. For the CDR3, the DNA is TGTGCCAGCACCTCCCGGACAGGGGGCCACACCGGGGAGCTGTTTTTT.

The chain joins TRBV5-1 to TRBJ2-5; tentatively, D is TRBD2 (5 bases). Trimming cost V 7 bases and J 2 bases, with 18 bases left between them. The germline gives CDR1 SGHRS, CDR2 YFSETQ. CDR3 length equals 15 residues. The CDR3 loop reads CASAGGSVSQETQYF. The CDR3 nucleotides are TGCGCCAGCGCAGGAGGTAGCGTGTCTCAAGAGACCCAGTACTTC.

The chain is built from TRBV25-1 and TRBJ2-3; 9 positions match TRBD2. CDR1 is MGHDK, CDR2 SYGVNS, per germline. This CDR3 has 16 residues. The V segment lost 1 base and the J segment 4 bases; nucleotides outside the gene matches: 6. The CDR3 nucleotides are TGTGCCAGCAGTGAATCAGGGCGGGAGGGTCCAGATACGCAGTATTTT. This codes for CASSESGREGPDTQYF.

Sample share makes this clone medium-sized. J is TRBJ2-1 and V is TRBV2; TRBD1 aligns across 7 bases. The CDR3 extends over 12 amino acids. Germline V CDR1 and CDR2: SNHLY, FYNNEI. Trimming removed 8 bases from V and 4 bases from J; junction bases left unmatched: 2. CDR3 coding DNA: TGTGCCAGCGGGACAGATTACAATGAGCAGTTCTTC. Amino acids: CASGTDYNEQFF.

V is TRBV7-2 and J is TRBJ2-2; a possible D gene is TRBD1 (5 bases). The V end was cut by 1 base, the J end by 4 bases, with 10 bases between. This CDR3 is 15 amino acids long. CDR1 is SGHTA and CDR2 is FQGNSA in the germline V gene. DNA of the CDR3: TGTGCCAGCAGCTTAGTAGGGGCGGCCACCGGGGAGCTGTTTTTT. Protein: CASSLVGAATGELFF.

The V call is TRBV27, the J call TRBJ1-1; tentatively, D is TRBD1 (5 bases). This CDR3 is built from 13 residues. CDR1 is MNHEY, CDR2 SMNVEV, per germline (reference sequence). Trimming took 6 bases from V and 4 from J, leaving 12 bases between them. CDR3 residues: CASRGWRGTEAFF. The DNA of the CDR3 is TGTGCCAGCAGGGGATGGAGGGGCACTGAAGCTTTCTTT.

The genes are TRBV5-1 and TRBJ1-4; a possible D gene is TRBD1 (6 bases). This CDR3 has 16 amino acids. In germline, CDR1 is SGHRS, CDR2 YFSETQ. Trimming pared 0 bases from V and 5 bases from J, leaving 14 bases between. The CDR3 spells CASSLAVGGRNEKLFF. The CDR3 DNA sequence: TGCGCCAGCAGCTTGGCCGTGGGGGGGCGCAATGAAAAACTGTTTTTT.

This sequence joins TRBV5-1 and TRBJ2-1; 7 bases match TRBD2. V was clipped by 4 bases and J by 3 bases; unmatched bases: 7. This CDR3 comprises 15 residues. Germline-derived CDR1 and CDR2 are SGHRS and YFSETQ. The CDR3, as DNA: TGCGCCAGCAGCATTGGAACGGGGGGCTACAATGAGCAGTTCTTC. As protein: CASSIGTGGYNEQFF.

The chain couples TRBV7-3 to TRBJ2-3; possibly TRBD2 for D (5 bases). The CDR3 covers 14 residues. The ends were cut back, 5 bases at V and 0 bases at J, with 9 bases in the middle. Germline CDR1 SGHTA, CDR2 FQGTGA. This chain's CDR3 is CASSPGLSTDTQYF. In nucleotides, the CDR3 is TGTGCCAGCAGCCCAGGACTCAGCACAGATACGCAGTATTTT.

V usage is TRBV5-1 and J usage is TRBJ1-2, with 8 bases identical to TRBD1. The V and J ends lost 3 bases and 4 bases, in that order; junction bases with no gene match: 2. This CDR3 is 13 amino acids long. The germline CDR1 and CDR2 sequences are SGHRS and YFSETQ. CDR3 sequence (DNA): TGCGCCAGCAGCTCAGGGGGCGGCTATGGCTACACCTTC. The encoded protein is CASSSGGGYGYTF.

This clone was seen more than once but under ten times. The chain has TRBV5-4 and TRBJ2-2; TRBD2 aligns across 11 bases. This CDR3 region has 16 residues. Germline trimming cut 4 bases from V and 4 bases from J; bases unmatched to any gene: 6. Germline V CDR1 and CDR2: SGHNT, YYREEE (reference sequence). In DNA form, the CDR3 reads TGTGCCAGCAGCCTATGGACTAGCGGGTTCACCGGGGAGCTGTTTTTT. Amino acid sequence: CASSLWTSGFTGELFF.

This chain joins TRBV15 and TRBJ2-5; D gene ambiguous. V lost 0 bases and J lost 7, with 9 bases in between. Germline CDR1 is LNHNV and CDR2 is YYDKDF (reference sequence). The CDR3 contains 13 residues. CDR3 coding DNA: TGTGCCACCAGCAGAGACCGGGTGGGGACCCAGTACTTC. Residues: CATSRDRVGTQYF.

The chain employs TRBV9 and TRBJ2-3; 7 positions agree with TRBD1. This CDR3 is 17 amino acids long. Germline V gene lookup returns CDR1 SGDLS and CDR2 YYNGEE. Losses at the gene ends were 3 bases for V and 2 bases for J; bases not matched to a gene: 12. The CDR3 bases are TGTGCCAGCAGCGCCAACTCCGGGACAGCTACCACAGATACGCAGTATTTT. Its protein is CASSANSGTATTDTQYF.

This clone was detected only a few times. The CDR3 DNA reads as TGTGCCAGTACTGAGACTTCTGAAGCTTTCTTT. Encoded protein: CASTETSEAFF. The chain recombines TRBV6-6 with TRBJ1-1; D gene unclear. CDR3 size: 11 residues. Trimming took 9 bases from V and 6 from J, leaving 11 bases between them. Germline-derived CDR1 and CDR2 are MNHNY and SVGAGI (reference sequence).

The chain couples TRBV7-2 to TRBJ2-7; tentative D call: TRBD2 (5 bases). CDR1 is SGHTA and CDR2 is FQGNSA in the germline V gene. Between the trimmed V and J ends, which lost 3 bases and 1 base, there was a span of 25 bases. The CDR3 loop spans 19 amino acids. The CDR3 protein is CASSFPPGGLKTGSYEQYF. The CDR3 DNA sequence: TGTGCCAGCAGCTTTCCCCCTGGAGGACTGAAAACGGGTTCCTACGAGCAGTACTTC.

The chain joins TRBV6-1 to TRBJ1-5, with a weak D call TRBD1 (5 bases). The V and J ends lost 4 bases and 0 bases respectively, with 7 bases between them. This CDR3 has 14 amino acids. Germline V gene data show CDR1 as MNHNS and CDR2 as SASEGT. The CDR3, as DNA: TGTGCCAGCAGTGCGCAGGGTAGCAATCAGCCCCAGCATTTT. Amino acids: CASSAQGSNQPQHF.

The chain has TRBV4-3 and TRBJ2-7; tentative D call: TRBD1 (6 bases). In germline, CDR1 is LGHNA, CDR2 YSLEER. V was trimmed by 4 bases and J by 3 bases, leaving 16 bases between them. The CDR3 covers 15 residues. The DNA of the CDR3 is TGCGCCAGCAGCCCGTACCGGGACACCCTCTACGAGCAGTACTTC. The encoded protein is CASSPYRDTLYEQYF.

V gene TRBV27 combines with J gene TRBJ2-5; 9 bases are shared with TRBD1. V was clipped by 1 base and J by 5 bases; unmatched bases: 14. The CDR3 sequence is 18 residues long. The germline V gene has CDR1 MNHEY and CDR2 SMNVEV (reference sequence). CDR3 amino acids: CASSLYSRRTGGRETQYF. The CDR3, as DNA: TGTGCCAGCAGTTTATATAGTAGGAGAACAGGGGGCCGGGAGACCCAGTACTTC.

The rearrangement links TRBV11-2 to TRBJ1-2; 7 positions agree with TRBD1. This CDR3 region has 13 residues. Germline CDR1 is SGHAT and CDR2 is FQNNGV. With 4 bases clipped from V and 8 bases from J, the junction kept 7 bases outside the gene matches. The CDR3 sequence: CASSSDRAQGYTF. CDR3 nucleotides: TGTGCCAGCAGCTCCGACAGGGCCCAGGGCTACACCTTC. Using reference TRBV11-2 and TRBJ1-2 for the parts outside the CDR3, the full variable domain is EAGVAQSPRYKIIEKRQSVAFWCNPISGHATLYWYQQILGQGPKLLIQFQNNGVVDDSQLPKDRFSAERLKGVDSTLKIQPAKLEDSAVYLCASSSDRAQGYTFGSGTRLTVV.

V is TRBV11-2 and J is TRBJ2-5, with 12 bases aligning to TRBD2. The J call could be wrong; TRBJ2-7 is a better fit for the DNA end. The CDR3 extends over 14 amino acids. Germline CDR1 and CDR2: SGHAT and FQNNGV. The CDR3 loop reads CASSRTSGAYEQYF. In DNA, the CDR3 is TGTGCCAGCAGTCGGACTAGCGGGGCGTACGAGCAGTACTTC.

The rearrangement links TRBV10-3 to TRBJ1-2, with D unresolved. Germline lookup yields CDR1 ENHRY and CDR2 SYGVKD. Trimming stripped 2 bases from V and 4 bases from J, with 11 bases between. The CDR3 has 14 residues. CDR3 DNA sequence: TGTGCCATCAGTGAGAACGCAGTTATCTATGGCTACACCTTC. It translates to CAISENAVIYGYTF.

The CDR3 is CASSYSSGGPWDTQYF. Written as DNA, the CDR3 is TGTGCCAGCAGTTACTCGTCGGGAGGGCCTTGGGATACGCAGTATTTT. The chain has TRBV6-5 and TRBJ2-3; 8 positions agree with TRBD2. The CDR3 has 16 residues. V shed 0 bases, J shed 6 bases, and the junction held 8 bases outside the gene matches. Germline V gives CDR1 MNHEY, CDR2 SVGAGI.

CDR3 in DNA: TGCGCCAGCCGGGAACAGGGAAGGTCACCCCTCCACTTT. This translates into CASREQGRSPLHF. The chain links TRBV5-1 to TRBJ1-6, with D perhaps matching TRBD1 (6 bases). V lost 7 bases and J 10 bases, leaving 15 bases between the germline ends. Germline V gene data show CDR1 as SGHRS and CDR2 as YFSETQ. The CDR3 loop spans 13 amino acids.

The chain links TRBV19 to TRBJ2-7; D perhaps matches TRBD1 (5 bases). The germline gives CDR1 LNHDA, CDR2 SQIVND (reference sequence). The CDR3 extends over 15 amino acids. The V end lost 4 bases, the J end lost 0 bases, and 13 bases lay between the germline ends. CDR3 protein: CASSTRGRGSYEQYF. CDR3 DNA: TGTGCCAGTAGTACTCGCGGTAGGGGCTCCTACGAGCAGTACTTC.